Presented here are 18 T cell receptor beta chains from one specimen sequenced in a study of PD-L1 blockade in urothelial cancer. Clones were sequenced by immunoSEQ multiplex PCR, and TCRdb holds only the in-frame ones, with some missing. The sample consists of roughly 50,000 clones, 70% to 90% of them appearing once. Sequencing was performed on PBMCs, taken around atezolizumab (anti-PD-L1) treatment. These TCRs come from a man aged 55-75 years with urothelial cancer.

The rearrangement joins TRBV9 to TRBJ2-2; 8 bases are a match to TRBD1. The CDR3 length is 14 residues. Germline V gene data show CDR1 as SGDLS and CDR2 as YYNGEE. V lost 4 bases to trimming and J lost 5 bases; unmatched junction nucleotides: 4. The CDR3 DNA follows: TGTGCCAGCAGCCTTACAGGGGGAACCGGGGAGCTGTTTTTT. Translated: CASSLTGGTGELFF.

V usage is TRBV2 and J usage is TRBJ2-2; no reliable D call. Between the trimmed V and J ends, which lost 0 bases and 2 bases, there was a span of 7 bases. CDR3 size: 15 residues. Germline V gives CDR1 SNHLY, CDR2 FYNNEI. CDR3 bases: TGTGCCAGCAGTGAAGCTCGTCTTAACACCGGGGAGCTGTTTTTT. Translation: CASSEARLNTGELFF.

This clone has a handful of counts. The chain joins TRBV30 to TRBJ1-2; D gene ambiguous. In germline, CDR1 is GTSNPN, CDR2 SVGIG (reference sequence). The CDR3 spans 14 residues. V dropped 3 bases and J dropped 6 bases, with 17 bases sitting between them. The CDR3 nucleotides are TGTGCCTGGAGGATGCTAGGTCAATACGATGGCTACACCTTC. It translates to CAWRMLGQYDGYTF.

This chain joins TRBV2 and TRBJ2-2, with D unresolved. The CDR3 sequence is 15 residues long. Germline CDR1 SNHLY, CDR2 FYNNEI. The V and J ends lost 4 bases and 7 bases respectively, with 16 bases between them. The CDR3 loop reads CASSGAQYKNGELFF. In DNA, the CDR3 is TGTGCCAGCAGTGGTGCCCAGTACAAGAACGGGGAGCTGTTTTTT.

This rearrangement joins TRBV28 to TRBJ1-2, with TRBD1 matching 7 bases. There are 13 residues in the CDR3. V shed 2 bases, J shed 3 bases, and the junction held 0 bases outside the gene matches. CDR1 MDHEN and CDR2 SYDVKM come from the germline V gene. This CDR3 reads CASSLGTDYGYTF. The CDR3 DNA sequence: TGTGCCAGCAGTTTAGGGACAGACTATGGCTACACCTTC.

The V gene is TRBV10-3, the J gene TRBJ1-6, with 7 bases matching TRBD1. This CDR3 has 13 residues. Germline CDR1 is ENHRY and CDR2 is SYGVKD. The trim removed 6 bases at V and 6 bases at J, leaving 2 bases unmatched. CDR3 amino acids: CAIRGDSNSPLHF. The CDR3 DNA reads TGTGCCATCAGGGGGGACAGTAATTCACCCCTCCACTTT.

The chain recombines TRBV5-6 with TRBJ2-1, with a possible D match to TRBD1 (5 bases). This CDR3 has 13 residues. V lost 0 bases and J 8 bases, leaving 9 bases between the germline ends. Germline loops: CDR1 SGHDT, CDR2 YYEEEE. CDR3 loop: CASSLVTGYEQFF. The CDR3 nucleotides are TGTGCCAGCAGCTTGGTAACAGGCTATGAGCAGTTCTTC. Filled out from reference TRBV5-6 and TRBJ2-1, the complete variable domain reads DAGVTQSPTHLIKTRGQQVTLRCSPKSGHDTVSWYQQALGQGPQFIFQYYEEEERQRGNFPDRFSGHQFPNYSSELNVNALLLGDSALYLCASSLVTGYEQFFGPGTRLTVL.

This chain connects TRBV9 to TRBJ1-4, with 9 nucleotides matching TRBD1. Germline CDR1 reads SGDLS; CDR2 reads YYNGEE. V shed 3 bases and J 7 bases; nucleotides not matched to a gene: 7. The CDR3 length is 15 residues. The CDR3 DNA is TGTGCCAGCAGCGCCAGGACAGGGGCTAGTGAAAAACTGTTTTTT. As protein: CASSARTGASEKLFF.

The J gene is TRBJ2-5, the V gene TRBV7-6, with D possibly being TRBD2 (5 bases). The germline gives CDR1 SGHVS, CDR2 FNYEAQ. Trimming took off 1 base at V and 4 bases at J, with 13 bases between the two ends. This CDR3 has 15 amino acids. CDR3 DNA sequence: TGTGCCAGCAGCTTAGGTGGCCAAGCGGTAGAGACCCAGTACTTC. Protein sequence: CASSLGGQAVETQYF. Using reference TRBV7-6 and TRBJ2-5 for the parts outside the CDR3, the full variable domain is GAGVSQSPRYKVTKRGQDVALRCDPISGHVSLYWYRQALGQGPEFLTYFNYEAQQDKSGLPNDRFSAERPEGSISTLTIQRTEQRDSAMYRCASSLGGQAVETQYFGPGTRLLVL.

This chain links TRBV6-5 with TRBJ2-3, with D tentatively TRBD2 (6 bases). Trimming removed 5 bases from V and 2 bases from J, with 14 bases in between. Germline CDR1 and CDR2: MNHEY and SVGAGI. The CDR3 has 15 amino acids. CDR3 in DNA: TGTGCCAGCAGTCGTAGCGGAGCCAACACAGATACGCAGTATTTT. The encoded protein is CASSRSGANTDTQYF.

The chain is built from TRBV5-6 and TRBJ2-3, with a weak D call TRBD2 (6 bases). Germline CDR1 and CDR2: SGHDT and YYEEEE. The CDR3 is 16 amino acids. The V and J ends lost 1 base and 2 bases respectively, with 14 bases between them. The CDR3 sequence is CASSLYGGASTDTQYF. In DNA, the CDR3 is TGTGCCAGCAGCTTGTACGGGGGTGCCTCCACAGATACGCAGTATTTT.

The rearrangement links TRBV28 to TRBJ1-2; TRBD1 is a possible D gene (6 bases). V gave up 1 base and J gave up 4 bases, with 10 bases separating them. Germline V gives CDR1 MDHEN, CDR2 SYDVKM. The CDR3 runs to 14 residues. In DNA, the CDR3 is TGTGCCAGCAGTTTATTGGGACAAACCTATGGCTACACCTTC. Translated, it gives CASSLLGQTYGYTF.

The CDR3, as DNA: TGTGCCAGCAGCTTAGATTGGGCGGGGCACAATGAGCAGTTCTTC. Encoded protein: CASSLDWAGHNEQFF. This rearrangement joins TRBV7-2 to TRBJ2-1; a possible D gene is TRBD2 (6 bases). The CDR3 runs 15 residues. Trimming pared 1 base from V and 5 bases from J, leaving 12 bases between. In germline, CDR1 is SGHTA, CDR2 FQGNSA.

V gene TRBV9 combines with J gene TRBJ2-3; TRBD1 agrees at 9 bases. CDR3 length: 15 residues. J lost 3 bases, V lost 2 bases, and 4 bases had no gene match. Germline loops: CDR1 SGDLS, CDR2 YYNGEE. The DNA of the CDR3 is TGTGCCAGCAGCGTCCCGGGACAGGGTACAGATACGCAGTATTTT. Amino acid sequence: CASSVPGQGTDTQYF.

This clone was counted once. J is TRBJ1-1 and V is TRBV28, with TRBD1 identical over 8 bases. This CDR3 region has 14 residues. With V trimmed by 6 bases and J by 4 bases, 7 bases remained unmatched. Looked up from germline, CDR1 is MDHEN and CDR2 is SYDVKM. CDR3 DNA: TGTGCCAGCAGACCCGGGACAGGCAGCACTGAAGCTTTCTTT. It specifies CASRPGTGSTEAFF.

V is TRBV6-6 and J is TRBJ2-3; 9 nucleotides match TRBD1. The CDR3 is 14 amino acids. Germline V lookup: CDR1 MNHNY, CDR2 SVGAGI (reference sequence). Trimming cost V 6 bases and J 2 bases; bases outside gene matches: 3. The CDR3 sequence: CASRWTGATDTQYF. The DNA of the CDR3 is TGTGCCAGCAGATGGACAGGGGCCACAGATACGCAGTATTTT.

V is TRBV30 and J is TRBJ2-7; TRBD1 matches 9 bases. The CDR3 is made up of 11 amino acids. From germline, CDR1 is GTSNPN and CDR2 SVGIG (reference sequence). After removal of 7 bases from V and 9 bases from J, the junction contained 7 bases not matched to a gene. The CDR3 loop is CASGQGSGQYF. The CDR3 bases are TGTGCCTCGGGACAGGGTTCGGGGCAGTACTTC.

The V and J genes are TRBV5-4 and TRBJ2-1; D perhaps matches TRBD1 (6 bases). Trimming shortened V by 4 bases and J by 2 bases, and 13 bases separated the two germline ends. CDR3 size: 15 residues. Germline V gene lookup returns CDR1 SGHNT and CDR2 YYREEE (reference sequence). CDR3 sequence reads: CASSPTGNPYNEQFF. Here the CDR3 DNA reads TGTGCCAGCAGCCCAACAGGGAACCCCTACAATGAGCAGTTCTTC.